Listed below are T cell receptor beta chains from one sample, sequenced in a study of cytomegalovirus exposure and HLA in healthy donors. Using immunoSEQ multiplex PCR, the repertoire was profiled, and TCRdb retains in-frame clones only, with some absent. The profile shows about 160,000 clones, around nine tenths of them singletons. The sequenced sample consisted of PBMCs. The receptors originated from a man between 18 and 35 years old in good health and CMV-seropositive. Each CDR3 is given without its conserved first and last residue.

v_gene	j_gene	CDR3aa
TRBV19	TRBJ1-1	ASSVRSTSGTDTEAF
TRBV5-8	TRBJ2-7	ASSLAFGTGGSEQY
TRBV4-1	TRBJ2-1	ASSHLGRERGNEQF
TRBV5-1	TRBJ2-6	ASSSLPDRVGSGANVLT
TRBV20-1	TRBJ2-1	SARREEEQF
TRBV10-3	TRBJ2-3	AISESTRDTDTQY
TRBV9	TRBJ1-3	ASSATGGAVPIRSGNTIY
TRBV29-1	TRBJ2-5	SVVGGPLQETQY
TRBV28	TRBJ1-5	ASSFRGPINQPQH
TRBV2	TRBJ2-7	ASRGQGLGEQY
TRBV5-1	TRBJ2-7	ASTRDRGGYEQY